Each of the 29 T cell receptor beta chains below was sequenced from the same sample in a study of T cells after yellow fever vaccination. TCRdb re-derived calls from the 5' RACE reads in MiXCR, one entry per CDR3 protein. Among approximately 260,000 distinct CDR3 sequences listed, 5.2% were seen once. Sequencing was performed on CD4+ T cells sorted from PBMCs, taken on the day of the yellow fever booster vaccination. These receptors all come from a man between 18 and 29 years old who received the YFV17D yellow fever vaccine.

Many counts were recorded for this clonotype. V is TRBV7-2 and J is TRBJ1-2; D call uncertain. V was clipped by 3 bases and J by 9 bases, with 8 bases between them. CDR1 and CDR2 from the germline V gene are SGHTA and FQGNSA. The CDR3 is 11 residues long. CDR3 nucleotides: TGTGCCAGCAGCTTTTTCGGGAGCTACACCTTC. Amino acids: CASSFFGSYTF.

The chain is built from TRBV5-4 and TRBJ2-3, with a possible D match to TRBD2 (6 bases). The germline V and J ends were trimmed by 4 bases and 6 bases, with 15 bases remaining between them. The CDR3 extends over 14 amino acids. The germline V gene has CDR1 SGHNT and CDR2 YYREEE (reference sequence). Here the CDR3 DNA reads TGTGCCAGCAGCCATGGGAGGCCCGAGGATACGCAGTATTTT. Translated: CASSHGRPEDTQYF.

This clonotype has more than one count but fewer than ten. V and J are TRBV4-1 and TRBJ1-6, with no clear D. Germline V gene sequence: CDR1 MGHRA, CDR2 YSYEKL. Trimming removed 3 bases from V and 16 bases from J, with 19 bases in between. The CDR3 is made up of 14 amino acids. The CDR3 protein is CASSQPDGTTVLHF. The CDR3 DNA sequence: TGCGCCAGCAGCCAGCCCGACGGCACGACCGTACTCCACTTT.

There are a few counts of this clonotype. The junction does not match germline at one end; this may be a read error. This chain links TRBV20-1 with TRBJ1-6; unclear D gene. The CDR3 has 11 residues. Germline CDR1 and CDR2: DFQATT and SNEGSKA (reference sequence). For the CDR3, the DNA is TGCAGTGCTAGAGATTTAAGGACCGGTAACTTT. Translated: CSARDLRTGNF.

This clonotype has only a few counts. The chain joins TRBV12-3 or TRBV12-4 to TRBJ2-7; 7 bases align to TRBD1. V was clipped by 3 bases and J by 0 bases; unmatched bases: 5. CDR3 length: 15 residues. In DNA, the CDR3 is TGTGCCAGCAGTTTCGGTGACAGGGACTCCTACGAGCAGTACTTC. Encoded protein: CASSFGDRDSYEQYF.

This clonotype was seen more than once but under ten times. The CDR3 coding sequence is TGCAGTGCTAGAGATTGGCGGGGAGGGGGAACAGATACGCAGTATTTT. It encodes CSARDWRGGGTDTQYF. The chain uses TRBV20-1 and TRBJ2-3, with D perhaps TRBD2 (7 bases). The CDR3 totals 16 residues. Germline V gives CDR1 DFQATT, CDR2 SNEGSKA (reference sequence). Trimming shortened V by 0 bases and J by 3 bases, and 16 bases separated the two germline ends.

J is TRBJ2-3 and V is TRBV6-5; 7 bases align to TRBD2. The V gene's germline CDR1 is MNHEY and CDR2 SVGAGI. V trimming: 2 bases; J trimming: 5 bases; junction bases outside the gene matches: 4. The CDR3 is 14 residues long. As DNA, the CDR3 is TGTGCCAGCAGTTACGCGGGGGAGGGAGATACGCAGTATTTT. Translation: CASSYAGEGDTQYF.

Ten or more counts support this clonotype. This chain joins TRBV7-2 and TRBJ2-7; TRBD2 aligns across 9 bases. CDR1 is SGHTA, CDR2 FQGNSA, per germline. CDR3 length: 13 amino acids. J lost 3 bases, V lost 5 bases, and 2 bases had no gene match. CDR3 region: CASSTRGGYEQYF. CDR3 DNA sequence: TGTGCCAGCAGCACGCGGGGGGGCTACGAGCAGTACTTC.

At least ten counts were recorded for this clonotype. J is TRBJ2-7 and V is TRBV5-1; perhaps TRBD1 as D (5 bases). CDR3 length: 12 residues. CDR1 is SGHRS, CDR2 YFSETQ, per germline. With 0 bases removed from V and 5 bases from J, the gap between germline ends came to 6 bases. The CDR3 spells CASSLGGHEQYF. CDR3 nucleotides: TGCGCCAGCAGCTTGGGGGGCCACGAGCAGTACTTC. Full variable domain (remainder filled in from reference TRBV5-1 and TRBJ2-7): KAGVTQTPRYLIKTRGQQVTLSCSPISGHRSVSWYQQTPGQGLQFLFEYFSETQRNKGNFPGRFSGRQFSNSRSEMNVSTLELGDSALYLCASSLGGHEQYFGPGTRLTVT.

This clonotype was recorded once. V and J are TRBV4-3 and TRBJ1-2, with D maybe TRBD1 (5 bases). Trimming cost V 1 base and J 2 bases, with 8 bases left between them. Per the germline V gene, CDR1 is LGHNA and CDR2 is YSLEER. CDR3 size: 14 residues. In nucleotides, the CDR3 is TGCGCCAGCAGCCAAGTCCGGGGGAACTATGGCTACACCTTC. Protein: CASSQVRGNYGYTF.

This clonotype was found a few times. The CDR3 bases are TGCGCCAGCAGCCAACTCCAAGAGAACACTGAAGCTTTCTTT. Translated: CASSQLQENTEAFF. The gene calls are TRBV4-3 and TRBJ1-1; no firm D call. The V gene's germline CDR1 is LGHNA and CDR2 YSLEER. V was clipped by 2 bases and J by 1 base, with 8 bases between them. The CDR3 runs to 14 residues.

This clonotype was detected ten times or more. The chain uses TRBV7-9 and TRBJ2-3; D remains unclear. The CDR3 is made up of 14 amino acids. The germline CDR1 and CDR2 sequences are SEHNR and FQNEAQ (reference sequence). Trimming shortened V by 5 bases and J by 4 bases, and 13 bases separated the two germline ends. DNA of the CDR3: TGTGCCAGCAGCCTAAGCTCCCCCGCAGATACGCAGTATTTT. Encoded protein: CASSLSSPADTQYF.

J is TRBJ2-3 and V is TRBV5-1; 9 bases are a match to TRBD1. The CDR3 is 15 residues long. Per germline, CDR1 SGHRS and CDR2 YFSETQ. The J segment lost 1 base and the V segment lost 2 bases, leaving 2 bases of the junction unmatched. CDR3 coding DNA: TGCGCCAGCAGCTTTACAGGGGGCGGCACAGATACGCAGTATTTT. Its protein product is CASSFTGGGTDTQYF.

This clonotype was counted many times. The chain employs TRBV6-5 and TRBJ2-5; weak D call: TRBD1 (6 bases). This CDR3 has 14 residues. Germline CDR1 MNHEY, CDR2 SVGAGI. V was clipped by 6 bases and J by 5 bases, with 16 bases between them. This chain's CDR3 is CASSDRSRSETQYF. As DNA, the CDR3 is TGTGCCAGCAGCGACAGGTCTCGGAGTGAGACCCAGTACTTC.

Only a few counts were recorded for this clonotype. Because the CDR3's place on the DNA is in doubt, the DNA is left out and the CDR3 is given as listed by TCRdb. CDR3 amino acids: CASSTSPGYSYEQYV. The chain recombines TRBV6-2 or TRBV6-3 with TRBJ2-7; TRBD1, the table's D call, lacks a check against the DNA. The CDR3 length is 15 residues, termini included. The germline CDR1 and CDR2 sequences are MNHEY and SVGEGT.

V usage is TRBV12-3 or TRBV12-4 and J usage is TRBJ1-2, with unresolved D. The length of the CDR3 is 15 residues. With 1 base removed from V and 3 bases from J, the gap between germline ends came to 12 bases. The CDR3 DNA is TGTGCCAGCAGTTTAGGGTCCTCCCCGCACTATGGCTACACCTTC. It translates to CASSLGSSPHYGYTF.

The chain employs TRBV7-3 and TRBJ1-6; D is possibly TRBD1 (6 bases). Germline CDR1 and CDR2: SGHTA and FQGTGA. CDR3 size: 15 residues. Trimming left V 1 base short and J 7 bases short, with 11 bases between. In DNA, the CDR3 is TGTGCCAGCAGCTTAATGGGGGGCCGGAATTCACCCCTCCACTTT. Its translation: CASSLMGGRNSPLHF.

Ten or more counts support this clonotype. The gene calls are TRBV12-3 or TRBV12-4 and TRBJ2-3; 12 bases line up with TRBD2. V was clipped by 2 bases and J by 4 bases; unmatched bases: 4. The CDR3 covers 16 residues. CDR3 coding DNA: TGTGCCAGCAGTTTACCTAGCGGGGGGGCCGCAGATACGCAGTATTTT. This encodes CASSLPSGGAADTQYF.

V is TRBV19 and J is TRBJ2-7, with a tentative D call TRBD2 (6 bases). Germline values: CDR1 LNHDA, CDR2 SQIVND (reference sequence). The CDR3 length is 13 residues. V was trimmed by 6 bases and J by 3 bases, leaving 12 bases between them. CDR3 nucleotide sequence: TGTGCCAGTAGCATTGGAGCGGGCTACGAGCAGTACTTC. Its protein product is CASSIGAGYEQYF.

This clonotype was seen at least ten times. The chain has TRBV5-1 and TRBJ2-1, with TRBD2 matching over 12 bases. CDR3 size: 16 residues. Trimming removed 4 bases from V and 8 bases from J; junction bases left unmatched: 10. Germline CDR1 is SGHRS and CDR2 is YFSETQ. The CDR3 sequence: CASSVTSGGMGHEQFF. The CDR3 region has the DNA TGCGCCAGCAGCGTGACTAGCGGGGGCATGGGGCATGAGCAGTTCTTC.

Ten or more counts support this clonotype. The CDR3 is CASSSGTGGNSPLHF. The DNA of the CDR3 is TGTGCCAGCAGCTCCGGGACAGGGGGCAATTCACCCCTCCACTTT. The chain recombines TRBV7-3 with TRBJ1-6; 12 bases fit TRBD1. This CDR3 is 15 amino acids long. After removal of 4 bases from V and 7 bases from J, the junction contained 2 bases not matched to a gene. Looked up from germline, CDR1 is SGHTA and CDR2 is FQGTGA.

The gene calls are TRBV20-1 and TRBJ1-1; D uncertain. Trimming stripped 1 base from V and 2 bases from J, with 11 bases between. The CDR3 is 14 residues long. The germline gives CDR1 DFQATT, CDR2 SNEGSKA (reference sequence). The CDR3 reads CSARAPLPNTEAFF. The CDR3 region has the DNA TGCAGTGCTAGAGCACCTTTACCTAACACTGAAGCTTTCTTT.

This clonotype was seen a few times. The rearrangement links TRBV25-1 to TRBJ2-5; tentative D call: TRBD1 (6 bases). CDR3 length: 16 residues. Germline CDR1 is MGHDK and CDR2 is SYGVNS. V lost 0 bases, J lost 0 bases, and 11 bases lay in between. The CDR3 nucleotides read TGTGCCAGCAGTGAATATGGGCAGGGGTACCAAGAGACCCAGTACTTC. Its protein is CASSEYGQGYQETQYF.

The chain is built from TRBV24-1 and TRBJ1-2, with 7 bases lining up with TRBD1. Germline V gene lookup returns CDR1 KGHDR and CDR2 SFDVKD. V dropped 3 bases and J dropped 7; count of bases not matched to a gene: 10. CDR3 size: 15 residues. The CDR3 coding sequence is TGTGCCACCAGTGATACGACAGGGAGTGAGGCTGGCTACACCTTC. Its translation is CATSDTTGSEAGYTF.

This sequence joins TRBV3-1 and TRBJ2-5; D call uncertain. This CDR3 spans 13 amino acids. CDR1 and CDR2 (germline): LGHDT, YNNKEL (reference sequence). V dropped 2 bases and J dropped 3 bases, with 7 bases sitting between them. The DNA of the CDR3 is TGTGCCAGCAGCCAAACAGCTGAAGAGACCCAGTACTTC. Protein sequence: CASSQTAEETQYF.

The genes are TRBV5-5 and TRBJ1-5; no clear D. The V gene's germline CDR1 is SGHKS and CDR2 YYEKEE (reference sequence). The germline V and J ends were trimmed by 3 bases and 2 bases, with 9 bases remaining between them. The CDR3 is 14 residues long. CDR3 nucleotides: TGTGCCAGCAGCTGGTCTTACGGCAATCAGCCCCAGCATTTT. This translates into CASSWSYGNQPQHF. Based on the CDR3 plus reference TRBV5-5 and TRBJ1-5, the full variable domain is DAGVTQSPTHLIKTRGQQVTLRCSPISGHKSVSWYQQVLGQGPQFIFQYYEKEERGRGNFPDRFSARQFPNYSSELNVNALLLGDSALYLCASSWSYGNQPQHFGDGTRLSIL.

CDR3 nucleotides: TGTGCCAGCTCACCAGACAGGGGTGGGAATAGCAATCAGCCCCAGCATTTT. Translation gives CASSPDRGGNSNQPQHF. The gene calls are TRBV18 and TRBJ1-5; 8 bases agree with TRBD1. The CDR3 spans 17 residues. Germline CDR1 is KGHSH and CDR2 is LQKENI. V lost 2 bases to trimming and J lost 0 bases; unmatched junction nucleotides: 6.

This clonotype was detected a few times. This chain connects TRBV11-2 to TRBJ2-1; D is perhaps TRBD1 (5 bases). The CDR3 has 15 residues. Trimming left V 2 bases short and J 6 bases short, with 14 bases between. Germline CDR1 SGHAT, CDR2 FQNNGV. This chain's CDR3 is CASSLSLRQFNEQFF. CDR3 nucleotides: TGTGCCAGCAGCTTATCTCTTAGACAGTTCAATGAGCAGTTCTTC.

The chain has TRBV4-2 and TRBJ2-2; 8 bases fit TRBD2. The germline gives CDR1 LGHNA, CDR2 YNFKEQ. Trimming took 2 bases from V and 6 from J; bases not matched to a gene: 11. CDR3 length equals 17 residues. This chain's CDR3 is CASSQPEVRGGAGELFF. CDR3 DNA sequence: TGTGCCAGCAGCCAACCCGAGGTTCGGGGGGGGGCCGGGGAGCTGTTTTTT.